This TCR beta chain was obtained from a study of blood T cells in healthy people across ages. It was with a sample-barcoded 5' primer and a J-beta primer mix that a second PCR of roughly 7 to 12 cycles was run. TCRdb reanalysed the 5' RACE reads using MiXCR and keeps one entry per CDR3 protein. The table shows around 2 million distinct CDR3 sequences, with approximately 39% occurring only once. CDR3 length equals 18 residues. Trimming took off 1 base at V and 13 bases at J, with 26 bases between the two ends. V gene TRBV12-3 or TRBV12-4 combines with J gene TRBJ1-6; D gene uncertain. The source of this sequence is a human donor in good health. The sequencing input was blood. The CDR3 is CASSLEGPWVGSISPLHF. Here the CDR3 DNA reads TGTGCCAGCAGTTTAGAGGGCCCTTGGGTGGGGTCGATATCGCCCCTCCACTTT.